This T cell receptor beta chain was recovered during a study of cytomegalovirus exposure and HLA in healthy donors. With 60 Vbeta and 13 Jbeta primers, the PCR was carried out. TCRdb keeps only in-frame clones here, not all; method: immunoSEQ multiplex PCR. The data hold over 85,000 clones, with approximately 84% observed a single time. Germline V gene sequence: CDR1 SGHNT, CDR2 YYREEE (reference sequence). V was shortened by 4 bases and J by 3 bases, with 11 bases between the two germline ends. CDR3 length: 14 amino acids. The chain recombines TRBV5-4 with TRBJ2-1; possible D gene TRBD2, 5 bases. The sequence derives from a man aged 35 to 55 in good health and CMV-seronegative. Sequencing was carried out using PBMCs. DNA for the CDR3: TGTGCCAGCAGCCGGGCGGGCCTCTACAATGAGCAGTTCTTC. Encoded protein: CASSRAGLYNEQFF.